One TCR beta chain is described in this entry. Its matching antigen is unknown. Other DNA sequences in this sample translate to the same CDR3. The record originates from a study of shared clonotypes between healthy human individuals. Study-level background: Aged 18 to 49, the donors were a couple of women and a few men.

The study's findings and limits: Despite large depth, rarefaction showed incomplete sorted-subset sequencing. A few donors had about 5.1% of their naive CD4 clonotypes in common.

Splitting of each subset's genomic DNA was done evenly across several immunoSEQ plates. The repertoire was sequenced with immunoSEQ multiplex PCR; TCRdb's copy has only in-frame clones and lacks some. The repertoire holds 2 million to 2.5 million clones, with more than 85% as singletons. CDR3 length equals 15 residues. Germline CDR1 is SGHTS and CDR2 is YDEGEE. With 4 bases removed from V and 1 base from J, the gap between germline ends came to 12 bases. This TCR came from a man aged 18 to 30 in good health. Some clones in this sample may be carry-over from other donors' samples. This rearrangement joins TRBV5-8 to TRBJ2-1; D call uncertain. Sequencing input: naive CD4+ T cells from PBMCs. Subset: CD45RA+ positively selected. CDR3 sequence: CASSLRGSSYNEQFF. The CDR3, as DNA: TGTGCCAGCAGCCTTCGAGGTTCGTCCTACAATGAGCAGTTCTTC.